Shown below are 26 T cell receptor beta chains from a single sample sequenced in a study of cytotoxic CD8 clonotypes in ibrutinib-treated CLL. Data came from immunoSEQ multiplex PCR; TCRdb stores just in-frame clones and leaves some out. The table has approximately 48,000 clones, 45% to 55% seen once. Sequenced here: PBMCs, sampled after 12 months of ibrutinib treatment. Receptors originate from a human donor with chronic lymphocytic leukemia.

The J gene is TRBJ2-2, the V gene TRBV2; 13 nucleotides line up with TRBD2. V lost 5 bases, J lost 5 bases, and 5 bases stayed unmatched. Germline loops: CDR1 SNHLY, CDR2 FYNNEI. This CDR3 region has 16 residues. The chain's CDR3 is CASSKLAGGPTGELFF. The CDR3 DNA reads TGTGCCAGCAGTAAACTAGCGGGAGGGCCTACCGGGGAGCTGTTTTTT.

The V and J genes are TRBV28 and TRBJ2-7; 7 bases agree with TRBD1. The V segment lost 4 bases and the J segment 6 bases; nucleotides outside the gene matches: 3. The CDR3 contains 12 residues. CDR1 MDHEN and CDR2 SYDVKM come from the germline V gene. Here the CDR3 reads CASSYRGGEQYF. The CDR3 DNA follows: TGTGCCAGCAGTTACAGGGGCGGCGAGCAGTACTTC.

The table lists this clone with a count of one. The V gene is TRBV6-1, the J gene TRBJ2-7; D is ambiguous. The CDR3 extends over 11 amino acids. V lost 4 bases, J lost 5 bases, and 6 bases lay in between. From germline, CDR1 is MNHNS and CDR2 SASEGT. The CDR3 sequence is CASSVGDEQYF. Here the CDR3 DNA reads TGTGCCAGCAGTGTCGGAGACGAGCAGTACTTC.

This clone was observed a handful of times. The V and J genes are TRBV5-4 and TRBJ2-3; TRBD2 agrees at 8 bases. The J segment lost 0 bases and the V segment lost 4 bases, leaving 10 bases of the junction unmatched. CDR1 SGHNT and CDR2 YYREEE come from the germline V gene (reference sequence). The CDR3 has 17 amino acids. For the CDR3, the DNA is TGTGCCAGCAGCCTGGGGCATAGCGGGGTTAGCACAGATACGCAGTATTTT. Amino acid sequence: CASSLGHSGVSTDTQYF.

In its sample, this clone was seen many times. The V call is TRBV30, the J call TRBJ1-1, with D uncertain. The germline CDR1 and CDR2 sequences are GTSNPN and SVGIG (reference sequence). The V end was cut by 1 base, the J end by 0 bases, with 6 bases between. This CDR3 is 13 amino acids long. The CDR3 coding sequence is TGTGCCTGGAGTGACGAGGTGAACACTGAAGCTTTCTTT. Translated, it gives CAWSDEVNTEAFF.

This clone was found a few times. The gene calls are TRBV18 and TRBJ2-5; D gene unclear. Looked up from germline, CDR1 is KGHSH and CDR2 is LQKENI. This CDR3 has 13 residues. Trimming removed 2 bases at V and 5 bases at J, with 9 bases between. CDR3 residues: CASSPTPPETQYF. For the CDR3, the DNA is TGTGCCAGCTCACCAACCCCCCCCGAGACCCAGTACTTC. The whole variable domain, remainder taken from reference TRBV18 and TRBJ2-5, is NAGVMQNPRHLVRRRGQEARLRCSPMKGHSHVYWYRQLPEEGLKFMVYLQKENIIDESGMPKERFSAEFPKEGPSILRIQQVVRGDSAAYFCASSPTPPETQYFGPGTRLLVL.

V is TRBV15 and J is TRBJ2-6, with TRBD1 as a possible D gene (5 bases). V lost 5 bases, J lost 4 bases, and 15 bases lay in between. CDR3 size: 16 residues. CDR1 and CDR2 from the germline V gene are LNHNV and YYDKDF (reference sequence). This chain's CDR3 is CATSLGKGPGANVLTF. The CDR3, as DNA: TGTGCCACCAGCCTAGGGAAGGGGCCCGGGGCCAACGTCCTGACTTTC.

In this sample, this clone turned up a few times. The chain carries TRBV18 and TRBJ2-3; no clear D gene. V shed 4 bases and J shed 0 bases, with 11 bases lying between them. The length of the CDR3 is 15 residues. Germline V gives CDR1 KGHSH, CDR2 LQKENI. CDR3 in DNA: TGTGCCAGCTCACAATCCGCCCCTAGCACAGATACGCAGTATTTT. It encodes CASSQSAPSTDTQYF.

V gene TRBV2 combines with J gene TRBJ2-5, with TRBD1 identical over 8 bases. From germline, CDR1 is SNHLY and CDR2 FYNNEI. J lost 4 bases, V lost 5 bases, and 6 bases had no gene match. This CDR3 is built from 14 residues. The CDR3, as DNA: TGTGCCAGCAGTTTAAGGACAGGGATAGAGACCCAGTACTTC. It codes for CASSLRTGIETQYF. Full variable domain (missing parts from reference TRBV2 and TRBJ2-5): EPEVTQTPSHQVTQMGQEVILRCVPISNHLYFYWYRQILGQKVEFLVSFYNNEISEKSEIFDDQFSVERPDGSNFTLKIRSTKLEDSAMYFCASSLRTGIETQYFGPGTRLLVL.

By share of the sample, this clone is large. The chain recombines TRBV29-1 with TRBJ2-2; TRBD1 or TRBD2 may be the D gene (5 bases each). CDR1 is SQVTM, CDR2 ANQGSEA, per germline. This CDR3 contains 14 residues. V dropped 6 bases and J dropped 2 bases, with 13 bases sitting between them. CDR3 protein: CSVQGTGNTGELFF. The CDR3 DNA reads TGCAGCGTCCAGGGTACGGGAAACACCGGGGAGCTGTTTTTT.

The genes are TRBV7-2 and TRBJ2-7; TRBD1 aligns across 9 bases. V was pared by 5 bases and J by 3 bases, with 2 bases of the junction left unmatched. The CDR3 contains 13 residues. Germline V gene data show CDR1 as SGHTA and CDR2 as FQGNSA. DNA for the CDR3: TGTGCCAGCAGCCGGGACAGGGTCTACGAGCAGTACTTC. Residues: CASSRDRVYEQYF.

This clone showed up just a few times. The V and J genes are TRBV7-6 and TRBJ2-5; TRBD1 matches 8 bases. The V gene's germline CDR1 is SGHVS and CDR2 FNYEAQ. Trimming removed 5 bases from V and 5 bases from J; junction bases left unmatched: 10. The CDR3 totals 15 residues. This CDR3 is CASSLGQGRRETQYF. In DNA, the CDR3 is TGTGCCAGCAGCCTCGGACAGGGCAGAAGGGAGACCCAGTACTTC.

Concerning this clone: Because it lacks the conserved phenylalanine or tryptophan at the end, this CDR3 is likely a read error. No DNA is shown, since the ends of the CDR3 on it are uncertain; the CDR3 is the one TCRdb lists. V and J are TRBV6-6 and TRBJ1-2; TRBD1, the D gene given by the table, was not confirmed from the DNA. Inclusive of both ends, the CDR3 amounts to 14 amino acids. Germline assignment: CDR1 MNHNY and CDR2 SVGAGI (reference sequence). CDR3 protein: CASSYSSPNDRAVL.

The V gene is TRBV30, the J gene TRBJ2-2, with no clear D. This CDR3 contains 11 residues. CDR1 is GTSNPN and CDR2 is SVGIG in the germline V gene (reference sequence). V dropped 3 bases and J dropped 4 bases, with 3 bases sitting between them. CDR3: CAWRVTGELFF. The DNA for the CDR3 is TGTGCCTGGAGAGTCACCGGGGAGCTGTTTTTT.

V usage is TRBV4-2 and J usage is TRBJ2-2, with 9 positions matching TRBD1. CDR3 size: 16 residues. V lost 4 bases to trimming and J lost 1 base; unmatched junction nucleotides: 4. In germline, CDR1 is LGHNA, CDR2 YNFKEQ. DNA for the CDR3: TGTGCCAGCAGCCCACCGGACAGGGGGAACACCGGGGAGCTGTTTTTT. Translation: CASSPPDRGNTGELFF.

This clone has at least ten counts. The chain employs TRBV14 and TRBJ1-4; 8 bases fit TRBD1. The V gene's germline CDR1 is SGHDN and CDR2 FVKESK. CDR3 size: 15 residues. V lost 2 bases to trimming and J lost 4 bases; unmatched junction nucleotides: 3. The CDR3 sequence is CASSQMDRVNEKLFF. The CDR3 DNA sequence: TGTGCCAGCAGCCAAATGGACAGGGTTAATGAAAAACTGTTTTTT.

The chain joins TRBV5-5 to TRBJ2-1; 10 nucleotides line up with TRBD2. The V gene's germline CDR1 is SGHKS and CDR2 YYEKEE (reference sequence). V lost 4 bases and J lost 2; bases outside the gene matches: 0. The CDR3 consists of 14 residues. The chain's CDR3 is CASSLAGAYNEQFF. The CDR3 DNA reads as TGTGCCAGCAGCCTAGCGGGAGCCTACAATGAGCAGTTCTTC.

The gene calls are TRBV7-2 and TRBJ2-2; D is possibly TRBD1 (6 bases). V was cut by 1 base and J by 6 bases, with 12 bases left in between. This CDR3 region has 15 residues. From germline, CDR1 is SGHTA and CDR2 FQGNSA. Written as DNA, the CDR3 is TGTGCCAGCAGCTTAGATGGCAGGGGATCCGGGGAGCTGTTTTTT. It encodes CASSLDGRGSGELFF.

This clone has only a few counts. The V and J genes are TRBV25-1 and TRBJ2-2, with D hard to call. The germline V and J ends were trimmed by 4 bases and 5 bases, with 11 bases remaining between them. Germline V gene data show CDR1 as MGHDK and CDR2 as SYGVNS. The CDR3 runs 14 residues. The CDR3 sequence: CASSALMGTGELFF. The CDR3 coding sequence is TGTGCCAGCAGTGCCCTCATGGGGACCGGGGAGCTGTTTTTT. Looking up the rest from reference TRBV25-1 and TRBJ2-2 gives the full variable domain: EADIYQTPRYLVIGTGKKITLECSQTMGHDKMYWYQQDPGMELHLIHYSYGVNSTEKGDLSSESTVSRIRTEHFPLTLESARPSHTSQYLCASSALMGTGELFFGEGSRLTVL.

This chain links TRBV6-1 with TRBJ1-1, with D tentatively TRBD1 (5 bases). Germline V gives CDR1 MNHNS, CDR2 SASEGT. The CDR3 is 13 amino acids. The V end was cut by 4 bases, the J end by 0 bases, with 6 bases between. CDR3 in amino acids: CASSGDLNTEAFF. CDR3 DNA sequence: TGTGCCAGCAGTGGGGACCTGAACACTGAAGCTTTCTTT.

The chain is built from TRBV28 and TRBJ2-7; TRBD2 is a possible D gene (6 bases). The CDR3 length is 16 residues. The ends were cut back, 2 bases at V and 0 bases at J, with 14 bases in the middle. Germline lookup yields CDR1 MDHEN and CDR2 SYDVKM. The CDR3 is CASSLASAGSSYEQYF. The CDR3 coding sequence is TGTGCCAGCAGTTTAGCCTCGGCGGGGAGCTCCTACGAGCAGTACTTC. The variable domain in full, completed from reference TRBV28 and TRBJ2-7, reads DVKVTQSSRYLVKRTGEKVFLECVQDMDHENMFWYRQDPGLGLRLIYFSYDVKMKEKGDIPEGYSVSREKKERFSLILESASTNQTSMYLCASSLASAGSSYEQYFGPGTRLTVT.

The genes are TRBV5-4 and TRBJ1-1, with 9 bases lining up with TRBD1. Germline values: CDR1 SGHNT, CDR2 YYREEE (reference sequence). V trimming: 4 bases; J trimming: 3 bases; junction bases outside the gene matches: 7. The CDR3 is made up of 15 amino acids. The CDR3 reads CASSADRGRDTEAFF. Here the CDR3 DNA reads TGTGCCAGCAGCGCGGACAGGGGAAGGGACACTGAAGCTTTCTTT.

The genes are TRBV7-2 and TRBJ2-1; the D is unclear. V shed 1 base and J shed 0 bases, with 7 bases lying between them. This CDR3 has 15 amino acids. Germline values: CDR1 SGHTA, CDR2 FQGNSA. The CDR3 DNA is TGTGCCAGCAGCTTAGACTGGAGCTCCTACAATGAGCAGTTCTTC. It codes for CASSLDWSSYNEQFF.

Only a few counts were recorded for this clone. The chain uses TRBV6-1 and TRBJ1-5, with D maybe TRBD1 (5 bases). Germline CDR1 is MNHNS and CDR2 is SASEGT. CDR3 length: 14 amino acids. Trimming took 5 bases from V and 0 from J, leaving 8 bases between them. The CDR3, as DNA: TGTGCCAGCAGTCTGACAGATAGCAATCAGCCCCAGCATTTT. Protein product: CASSLTDSNQPQHF.

This clone has just a few counts. A junction boundary mismatches the germline segment, possibly from a read error. Here the CDR3 DNA reads TGTGCCAGCAGTTTAGTCGGCTATTCCTACAATGAGCAGTTCTTC. Its protein is CASSLVGYSYNEQFF. V is TRBV7-2 and J is TRBJ2-1, with D hard to call. The germline V gene has CDR1 SGHTA and CDR2 FQGNSA. This CDR3 spans 15 amino acids.

The chain joins TRBV29-1 to TRBJ2-1; 7 nucleotides align to TRBD1. The CDR3 sequence is 15 residues long. CDR1 and CDR2 (germline): SQVTM, ANQGSEA. V lost 4 bases and J lost 0; bases outside the gene matches: 6. The CDR3 is CSVGKGQSSYNEQFF. CDR3 nucleotide sequence: TGCAGCGTTGGAAAGGGACAGAGCTCCTACAATGAGCAGTTCTTC.